The clone carrying this T cell receptor (beta chain) appeared a single time. What it recognizes is unknown. The data derive from a study of T cells in localized non-small cell lung cancer. Study-wide results and limits: Median about 56 top-100 tumor clones were shared with paired adjacent lung. Uninvolved adjacent lung had more T cell clonality than any other tissue, topping tumor. As only one tumor region underwent sequencing, heterogeneity remains possible.

The CDR3 extends over 15 amino acids. Germline CDR1 is MDHEN and CDR2 is SYDVKM. The V and J ends lost 2 bases and 8 bases, in that order; junction bases with no gene match: 9. The data were produced by immunoSEQ multiplex PCR, yet TCRdb's version contains in-frame clones alone and is incomplete. The table includes 130,000 or so clones, roughly nine tenths detected once. V is TRBV28 and J is TRBJ2-1; TRBD2 aligns across 7 bases. Sequencing was performed on peripheral blood, taken before any cancer treatment. The receptor's source is a female donor older than 55 with stage I lung adenocarcinoma. The CDR3 region is CASSLGRTSLDEQFF. Written as DNA, the CDR3 is TGTGCCAGCAGTTTAGGACGGACTAGTCTGGATGAGCAGTTCTTC. Looking up the rest from reference TRBV28 and TRBJ2-1 gives the full variable domain: DVKVTQSSRYLVKRTGEKVFLECVQDMDHENMFWYRQDPGLGLRLIYFSYDVKMKEKGDIPEGYSVSREKKERFSLILESASTNQTSMYLCASSLGRTSLDEQFFGPGTRLTVL.